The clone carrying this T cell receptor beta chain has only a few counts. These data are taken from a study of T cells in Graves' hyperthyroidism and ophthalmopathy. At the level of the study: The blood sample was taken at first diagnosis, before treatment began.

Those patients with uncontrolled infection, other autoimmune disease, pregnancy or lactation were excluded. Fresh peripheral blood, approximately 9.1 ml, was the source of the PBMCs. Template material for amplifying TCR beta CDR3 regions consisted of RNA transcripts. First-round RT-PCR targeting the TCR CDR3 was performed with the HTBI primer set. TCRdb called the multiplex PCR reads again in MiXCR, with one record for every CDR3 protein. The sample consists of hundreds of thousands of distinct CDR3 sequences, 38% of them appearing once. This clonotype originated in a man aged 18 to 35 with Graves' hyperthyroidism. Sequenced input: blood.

The CDR3 bases are TGTGCCAGCAGCCAACTGAGCGAGCAGTACTTC. Translating it yields CASSQLSEQYF. The chain joins TRBV3-1 to TRBJ2-7, with unresolved D. CDR3 length equals 11 residues. From germline, CDR1 is LGHDT and CDR2 YNNKEL (reference sequence). V lost 2 bases and J lost 6, with 5 bases in between.